The 23 T cell receptor beta chains listed next were all sequenced from one sample in a study of CD8 T cells in Susac syndrome. Random hexamers primed reverse transcription of roughly 0.5 to 1 ug RNA. Using its own MiXCR run on the immunoSEQ multiplex PCR reads, TCRdb lists one record per CDR3 protein. The profile shows 150,000 to 160,000 distinct CDR3 sequences, roughly 94% of them singletons. Sequenced sample: CD8+ T cells from PBMCs. Every receptor here comes from a human donor with multiple sclerosis.

The rearrangement joins TRBV6-6 to TRBJ2-7, with a weak D call TRBD2 (5 bases). Trimming stripped 2 bases from V and 7 bases from J, with 12 bases between. The CDR3 runs to 13 residues. Germline-derived CDR1 and CDR2 are MNHNY and SVGAGI (reference sequence). The CDR3 spells CASSYVNPGEQYF. The DNA of the CDR3 is TGTGCCAGCAGTTACGTCAATCCGGGGGAGCAGTACTTC.

Written as DNA, the CDR3 is TGCAGTGCTAGAACAGCGAGCTATGGCTACACCTTC. Amino acid sequence: CSARTASYGYTF. The chain links TRBV20-1 to TRBJ1-2; D is undetermined. The V end lost 2 bases, the J end lost 4 bases, and 8 bases lay between the germline ends. Germline lookup yields CDR1 DFQATT and CDR2 SNEGSKA (reference sequence). This CDR3 spans 12 amino acids.

The chain couples TRBV29-1 to TRBJ1-1, with a tentative D call TRBD1 (5 bases). This CDR3 spans 13 amino acids. Germline CDR1 reads SQVTM; CDR2 reads ANQGSEA. The germline V and J ends were trimmed by 7 bases and 3 bases, with 15 bases remaining between them. Here the CDR3 reads CSDFGRGDTEAFF. Written as DNA, the CDR3 is TGCAGCGACTTCGGACGAGGGGACACTGAAGCTTTCTTT.

This clonotype was observed once. The V gene is TRBV7-8, the J gene TRBJ2-1; a possible D gene is TRBD1 (6 bases). With 1 base removed from V and 6 bases from J, the gap between germline ends came to 19 bases. The CDR3 is 17 amino acids. Per germline, CDR1 SGHVS and CDR2 FQNEAQ. CDR3 sequence: CASSLESGVRVRNEQFF. In DNA form, the CDR3 reads TGTGCCAGCAGCTTAGAGTCAGGGGTCCGGGTTCGCAATGAGCAGTTCTTC.

This clonotype appeared once. The chain is built from TRBV3-1 and TRBJ2-7, with D perhaps being TRBD1 or TRBD2 (5 bases each). V was cut by 1 base and J by 3 bases, with 13 bases left in between. CDR1 is LGHDT, CDR2 YNNKEL, per germline (reference sequence). There are 15 residues in the CDR3. The CDR3 nucleotides read TGTGCCAGCAGCCAAGGGGGGACCGGAATCTACGAGCAGTACTTC. Translating gives CASSQGGTGIYEQYF.

This chain joins TRBV30 and TRBJ2-7; TRBD1 matches at 8 bases. The CDR3 sequence is 17 residues long. Germline V gives CDR1 GTSNPN, CDR2 SVGIG (reference sequence). V was clipped by 3 bases and J by 9 bases; unmatched bases: 22. CDR3 in amino acids: CAWRSSRDRQNLFGQYF. Written as DNA, the CDR3 is TGTGCCTGGAGGTCCTCCCGGGACAGGCAGAACCTCTTCGGGCAGTACTTC.

This rearrangement joins TRBV6-2 or TRBV6-3 to TRBJ1-2, with D uncertain. V was trimmed by 6 bases and J by 5 bases, leaving 19 bases between them. The CDR3 consists of 15 residues. Germline CDR1 MNHEY, CDR2 SVGEGT. CDR3 loop: CASRTTIAGRYGYTF. CDR3 coding DNA: TGTGCCAGCAGGACGACCATCGCGGGGAGGTATGGCTACACCTTC.

This sequence joins TRBV4-1 and TRBJ1-2; perhaps TRBD1 as D (5 bases). Germline lookup yields CDR1 MGHRA and CDR2 YSYEKL. The CDR3 contains 14 residues. Trimming took 1 base from V and 8 from J, leaving 14 bases between them. CDR3 amino acids: CASSQVVEGVGYTF. Here the CDR3 DNA reads TGCGCCAGCAGCCAAGTGGTGGAAGGGGTCGGCTACACCTTC.

The count of this clonotype is one. This chain uses TRBV29-1 with TRBJ1-5; D uncertain. Trimming left V 4 bases short and J 0 bases short, with 10 bases between. Per germline, CDR1 SQVTM and CDR2 ANQGSEA. The CDR3 is 14 amino acids. The CDR3 DNA sequence: TGCAGCGTTGTCGATCCTTATAGCAATCAGCCCCAGCATTTT. Encoded protein: CSVVDPYSNQPQHF.

This clonotype showed up just a few times. The chain uses TRBV6-5 and TRBJ2-3, with TRBD1 identical over 11 bases. The length of the CDR3 is 16 residues. Germline CDR1 and CDR2: MNHEY and SVGAGI. Losses at the gene ends were 1 base for V and 6 bases for J; bases not matched to a gene: 6. CDR3 region: CASSYWTGGDEDTQYF. The CDR3 coding sequence is TGTGCCAGCAGTTACTGGACAGGGGGCGATGAGGATACGCAGTATTTT.

The V and J genes are TRBV20-1 and TRBJ1-3, with D unclear. Trimming left V 5 bases short and J 4 bases short, with 6 bases between. This CDR3 has 11 amino acids. Germline CDR1 DFQATT, CDR2 SNEGSKA (reference sequence). The CDR3 protein is CSAGRGNTIYF. The CDR3, as DNA: TGCAGTGCTGGGAGAGGAAACACCATATATTTT.

The CDR3 DNA follows: TGTGCCATCAGTGAGACTTACGAGCAGTACTTC. It is translated as CAISETYEQYF. This chain connects TRBV10-3 to TRBJ2-7; D is ambiguous. The CDR3 spans 11 residues. The germline V and J ends were trimmed by 2 bases and 4 bases, with 3 bases remaining between them. Germline loops: CDR1 ENHRY, CDR2 SYGVKD.

This rearrangement joins TRBV20-1 to TRBJ2-3, with 9 bases that match TRBD2. The germline V gene has CDR1 DFQATT and CDR2 SNEGSKA (reference sequence). The J segment lost 3 bases and the V segment lost 3 bases, leaving 7 bases of the junction unmatched. The CDR3 is made up of 15 amino acids. CDR3 bases: TGCAGTGCTAGCACGTTAGCGGGGGCAACAGATACGCAGTATTTT. Translating it yields CSASTLAGATDTQYF.

The chain links TRBV29-1 to TRBJ1-2, with 12 positions matching TRBD1. The CDR3 has 12 residues. Germline V gene sequence: CDR1 SQVTM, CDR2 ANQGSEA. The J segment lost 8 bases and the V segment lost 7 bases, leaving 5 bases of the junction unmatched. The CDR3 region is CSAEGQGAGYTF. DNA of the CDR3: TGCAGCGCGGAGGGACAGGGGGCGGGCTACACCTTC.

The chain is built from TRBV27 and TRBJ2-5; a possible D gene is TRBD2 (5 bases). V was clipped by 7 bases and J by 2 bases, with 17 bases between them. Germline V gene sequence: CDR1 MNHEY, CDR2 SMNVEV (reference sequence). This CDR3 is 15 amino acids long. The CDR3 coding sequence is TGTGCCAGCATCGAATACAACGGGAATCAAGAGACCCAGTACTTC. Amino acids: CASIEYNGNQETQYF.

The V call is TRBV5-1, the J call TRBJ2-4; tentatively, D is TRBD1 or TRBD2 (6 bases each). Germline V gives CDR1 SGHRS, CDR2 YFSETQ. The CDR3 contains 18 residues. V was clipped by 0 bases and J by 1 base, with 17 bases between them. As DNA, the CDR3 is TGCGCCAGCAGCTTGGTTAGAAGGGGGGCAACGGCCAAAAACATTCAGTACTTC. Encoded protein: CASSLVRRGATAKNIQYF. Using reference TRBV5-1 and TRBJ2-4 for the parts outside the CDR3, the full variable domain is KAGVTQTPRYLIKTRGQQVTLSCSPISGHRSVSWYQQTPGQGLQFLFEYFSETQRNKGNFPGRFSGRQFSNSRSEMNVSTLELGDSALYLCASSLVRRGATAKNIQYFGAGTRLSVL.

The rearrangement uses TRBV6-2 or TRBV6-3 and TRBJ1-2; no clear D. V was trimmed by 2 bases and J by 7 bases, leaving 5 bases between them. CDR1 is MNHEY, CDR2 SVGEGT, per germline. The CDR3 extends over 11 amino acids. The chain's CDR3 is CASSYGRGYTF. CDR3 sequence (DNA): TGTGCCAGCAGTTACGGGCGTGGCTACACCTTC.

V and J are TRBV27 and TRBJ2-5, with D possibly matching TRBD2 (6 bases). With 8 bases removed from V and 5 bases from J, the gap between germline ends came to 18 bases. Germline V gives CDR1 MNHEY, CDR2 SMNVEV (reference sequence). The CDR3 spans 14 residues. CDR3 in amino acids: CASSRGSMMETQYF. CDR3 DNA sequence: TGTGCCAGCTCGCGGGGTAGTATGATGGAGACCCAGTACTTC.

This clonotype was seen once. The V call is TRBV12-3 or TRBV12-4, the J call TRBJ1-5; a possible D gene is TRBD1 (5 bases). This CDR3 has 14 residues. V was clipped by 6 bases and J by 5 bases, with 14 bases between them. The CDR3 DNA is TGTGCCAGCAGGGACGGACAATTCGATCAGCCCCAGCATTTT. Residues: CASRDGQFDQPQHF.

This chain connects TRBV20-1 to TRBJ2-1; D call uncertain. The CDR3 has 13 amino acids. Germline CDR1 and CDR2: DFQATT and SNEGSKA (reference sequence). V lost 0 bases, J lost 9 bases, and 12 bases lay in between. CDR3 region: CSARDRGRLEQFF. CDR3 nucleotides: TGCAGTGCTAGAGATCGCGGACGTCTTGAGCAGTTCTTC.

This chain uses TRBV6-4 with TRBJ2-7, with D maybe TRBD1 (5 bases). V lost 5 bases to trimming and J lost 6 bases, with 14 bases between them. Germline lookup yields CDR1 MRHNA and CDR2 SNTAGT. This CDR3 is built from 13 residues. CDR3 coding DNA: TGTGCCAGCAGTCCTTATCAGGGCGCCGAGCAGTACTTC. Its protein product is CASSPYQGAEQYF.

The genes are TRBV2 and TRBJ1-2, with D perhaps TRBD1 (5 bases). The V and J ends lost 2 bases and 4 bases respectively, with 14 bases between them. The germline V gene encodes CDR1 SNHLY and CDR2 FYNNEI. This CDR3 spans 15 amino acids. The CDR3 region is CASSETPRGGYGYTF. The CDR3 DNA reads as TGTGCCAGCAGTGAAACCCCCCGGGGGGGCTATGGCTACACCTTC.

The chain is built from TRBV20-1 and TRBJ1-5; tentative D call: TRBD1 (6 bases). V was shortened by 5 bases and J by 5 bases, with 16 bases between the two germline ends. This CDR3 region has 14 residues. CDR1 is DFQATT and CDR2 is SNEGSKA in the germline V gene (reference sequence). Here the CDR3 DNA reads TGCAGTGCTCAAAGCGGGACAAGTGATCAGCCCCAGCATTTT. Translation: CSAQSGTSDQPQHF.